This T cell receptor beta chain is from a study of T cell responses to AZD1222 COVID-19 vaccine (dated by TCRdb to the early 2020s). About the investigation overall: TCR sequencing covered some 240 trial participants: some 210 given two doses of AZD1222 and 26 given two doses of MenACWY control vaccine. Enrollment into the trials was organized by age into subgroups of 18-55, 56-69 and 70-plus years, and those subgroups contained 148, 28 and 57 TCR-sequenced participants, respectively.

What the work shows at the level of the full study, not this receptor alone: No day 14 peak-response samples were available, so repertoires were characterized only after the peak T cell response. The vaccine-associated CD4 TCRs covered the entire spike protein, and the dominant responses fell in regions 160-218 and 743-854. Epitopes outside the regions mutated in the B.1.351 and B.1.1.7 variants were reportedly recognized by nearly half of the unique spike-specific TCRs. Only a handful of AZD1222 recipients were SARS-CoV-2 seropositive at baseline, limiting conclusions about previously exposed vaccinees. Participants were mostly white British and included more females than males, and it was suggested by the authors that clonal diversity may have been underestimated. The 56-69-year group was small, and its depth increase did not reach significance, likely because of low power. After two AZD1222 doses, spike-specific TCR breadth and depth were significantly higher than at day 0 and than in MenACWY recipients.

With regard to this clone: The clone's antigen remains unknown. One base away there is no much larger clone; base qualities are not given.

The CDR3 regions of human TCRbeta chains were analyzed by immunosequencing. In the authors' own workflow: Repertoire TCRs were matched against a reference library of SARS-CoV-2-specific TCRs generated with the MIRA antigen-specificity platform. Breadth meant the fraction of unique TCRs that were SARS-CoV-2-associated, whereas depth meant the fraction of total T cells that were SARS-CoV-2-associated. Using the MIRA data, each spike-specific TCR was assigned both to the spike region to which the TCR was reactive and to a CD4 or CD8 class. Log10-transformed breadth and depth values were compared by one-way ANOVA with Sidak's multiple comparisons tests. TCRdb limited this immuneACCESS table to in-frame rearrangements with V and J called. A share of clones is missing; checked studies link under half to unresolved V genes, and the rest is unexplained. V and J calls and clone size are given by that table; D and trimming were obtained from the DNA. The sample data list 150,000 to 250,000 clones, and under 95% of these were observed just once. 1% of the sample is held by the ten biggest clonotypes.

According to the study, the label for this sample's time point signals: about 28 days (+/-7) after the second vaccine dose. AZD1222 recipients given second doses at about 4 weeks or at about 12 weeks were pooled, since spike-specific TCR depth and breadth were not found to differ between the two schedules. Vaccinee samples were obtained from the UK trials COV001 and COV002, which included a single-blind randomized controlled phase 2/3 trial of AZD1222 (ChAdOx1 nCoV-19) in healthy adults. Trial participant PBMC samples were collected at day 0 and day 28 after the second dose for TCRbeta chain sequencing. This receptor was obtained from an adult who received the AZD1222 COVID-19 vaccine. Here the sequenced sample was peripheral blood, taken 28 days after the second AZD1222 dose.

Here is the DNA: TGTGCCAGCAGCCTGACTCTACGACTAGCGGGGGGCAATGAGCAGTTCTTC. This is translated as CASSLTLRLAGGNEQFF. Rearrangement joined TRBV7-2 to TRBJ2-1; 13 middle bases align to TRBD2. CDR1 SGHTA and CDR2 FQGNSA are derived from the germline V gene. V is cut back by 5 bases and J by 6 bases, with 10 bases in the junction unmatched. Including cysteine and phenylalanine, the CDR3 has 17 amino acids. The retained sequence is limited to the CDR3, 51 bases, with the frame set at the first base.